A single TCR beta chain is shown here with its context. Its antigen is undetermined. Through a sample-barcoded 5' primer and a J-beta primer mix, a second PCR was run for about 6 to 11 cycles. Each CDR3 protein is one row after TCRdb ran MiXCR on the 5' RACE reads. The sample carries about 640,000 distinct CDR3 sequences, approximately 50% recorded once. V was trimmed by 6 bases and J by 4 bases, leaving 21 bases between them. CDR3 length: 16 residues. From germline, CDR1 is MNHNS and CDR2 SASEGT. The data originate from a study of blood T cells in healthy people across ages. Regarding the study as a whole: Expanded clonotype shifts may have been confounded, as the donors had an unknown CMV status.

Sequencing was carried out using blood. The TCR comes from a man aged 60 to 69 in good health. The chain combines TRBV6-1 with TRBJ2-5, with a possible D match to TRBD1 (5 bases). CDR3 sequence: CASRTPRTSSRETQYF. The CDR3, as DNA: TGTGCCAGCAGGACCCCCCGGACAAGTTCCCGAGAGACCCAGTACTTC.